This TCR beta chain was recorded in a study of T cell responses to AZD1222 COVID-19 vaccine (dated by TCRdb to the early 2020s). Regarding the complete study: AZD1222 recipients whose second dose came at about 4 weeks and those whose second dose came at about 12 weeks were combined into one group, since spike-specific TCR depth and breadth did not differ between the two schedules. A total of 230 to 250 trial participants underwent TCR sequencing, of whom about 200 received two doses of AZD1222 and around 26 received two doses of the MenACWY control vaccine. Trial participants were enrolled by age into subgroups of 18-55, 56-69 and 70-plus years, and around 140, 26 and 57 TCR-sequenced participants, respectively, were included in these subgroups. Paper-wide results and their limitations: The whole spike protein was spanned by vaccine-associated CD4 TCRs, and dominant responses were seen in regions 160-218 and 743-854. Only five to seven AZD1222 recipients were SARS-CoV-2 seropositive at baseline, limiting conclusions about previously exposed vaccinees. The 56-69-year group was small, and its depth increase did not reach significance, likely because of low power. Spike-specific TCR breadth and depth rose significantly after two AZD1222 doses compared with day 0 and with MenACWY recipients. Because no samples from the day 14 peak response were available, repertoires could be characterized only after the peak T cell response. Participants were mostly white British, with more females than males. The authors suggested clonal diversity may have been underestimated. Reportedly, almost half of the unique spike-specific TCRs recognized epitopes lying outside the regions that are mutated in the B.1.351 and B.1.1.7 variants.

As regards this clone: What antigen it recognizes has not been identified. No base-level quality is on record; no much larger clone is a single base apart.

The label giving this sample's time point can be read as: baseline before first vaccination. The vaccinee samples were drawn from two UK trials, COV001 and COV002, one of which was a single-blind randomized controlled phase 2/3 trial testing AZD1222 (ChAdOx1 nCoV-19) in healthy adults. For TCRbeta chain sequencing, PBMC samples from trial participants were taken at day 0 and at day 28 after the second dose. The CDR3 regions of human TCRbeta chains were analyzed by immunosequencing. In the authors' own workflow: Repertoire TCRs were matched against a reference library of SARS-CoV-2-specific TCRs generated with the MIRA antigen-specificity platform. Breadth was defined as the fraction of unique TCRs that were SARS-CoV-2-associated, and depth was defined as the fraction of total T cells that were SARS-CoV-2-associated. Using the MIRA data, each spike-specific TCR was mapped to the spike region that the TCR reacts to and placed in a CD4 or CD8 class. Log10-transformed breadth and depth values were compared by one-way ANOVA with Sidak's multiple comparisons tests. TCRdb stores this immuneACCESS table with in-frame sequences only. Part of the clones is absent; in the studies checked, under half of the shortfall reflects unresolved V genes, and no reason is known for the rest. V and J calls and clone size follow that table, whereas D and trimming were derived from the DNA. For this sample the table gives 95,000 to 110,000 clones, of which roughly 88% were detected only once. The ten largest clones represent 4.5% to 5.5% of the sample.

The CDR1 and CDR2 encoded by the germline V gene (reference sequence) are LNHDA and SQIVND. From the cysteine through the phenylalanine, the CDR3 covers 14 amino acids. The kept DNA is CDR3 alone, 42 bases in frame from the first base. The trim is 5 bases for V and 3 bases for J, with a gap of 14 bases between the germline ends. This receptor was identified in an adult in good health. Recombination joined TRBV19 with TRBJ2-7; the D gene is perhaps TRBD2, from 6 matching bases. Material: peripheral blood, obtained on day 0 of AZD1222 vaccination. The CDR3 reads as follows: CASSSGLGGYEQYF. The DNA is as follows: TGTGCCAGTAGTTCAGGGCTGGGAGGCTACGAGCAGTACTTC.